This T cell receptor (beta chain) was captured in a study of naive and memory T cell subsets. The study, taken as a whole, reports: There was no ground truth to check naive and memory subset results.

V lost 4 bases to trimming and J lost 5 bases, with 12 bases between them. CDR3 length: 13 residues. Germline CDR1 is SQVTM and CDR2 is ANQGSEA. Note on this clonotype: Its target is not known.

Two oligonucleotides, mixed equimolar, formed the beta constant-region primer covering TRBC1 and TRBC2. Ligation attached a single-stranded oligonucleotide with a 12-nucleotide UMI and the SP2 primer to the cDNA 3' end. TCRdb re-analysed the UMI-ligation and nested PCR reads in MiXCR, keeping a single row per CDR3 protein. The sample comprises some 150,000 distinct CDR3 sequences, 15% to 20% of which are singletons, and about 0.13% rests with the top ten. The chain joins TRBV29-1 to TRBJ1-5; D perhaps matches TRBD1 (5 bases). Source material: naive CD4+ T cells from blood. This receptor was obtained from a human donor in good health. The CDR3 sequence: CSVGGQGYQPQHF. In DNA form, the CDR3 reads TGCAGCGTTGGTGGCCAGGGTTATCAGCCCCAGCATTTT.